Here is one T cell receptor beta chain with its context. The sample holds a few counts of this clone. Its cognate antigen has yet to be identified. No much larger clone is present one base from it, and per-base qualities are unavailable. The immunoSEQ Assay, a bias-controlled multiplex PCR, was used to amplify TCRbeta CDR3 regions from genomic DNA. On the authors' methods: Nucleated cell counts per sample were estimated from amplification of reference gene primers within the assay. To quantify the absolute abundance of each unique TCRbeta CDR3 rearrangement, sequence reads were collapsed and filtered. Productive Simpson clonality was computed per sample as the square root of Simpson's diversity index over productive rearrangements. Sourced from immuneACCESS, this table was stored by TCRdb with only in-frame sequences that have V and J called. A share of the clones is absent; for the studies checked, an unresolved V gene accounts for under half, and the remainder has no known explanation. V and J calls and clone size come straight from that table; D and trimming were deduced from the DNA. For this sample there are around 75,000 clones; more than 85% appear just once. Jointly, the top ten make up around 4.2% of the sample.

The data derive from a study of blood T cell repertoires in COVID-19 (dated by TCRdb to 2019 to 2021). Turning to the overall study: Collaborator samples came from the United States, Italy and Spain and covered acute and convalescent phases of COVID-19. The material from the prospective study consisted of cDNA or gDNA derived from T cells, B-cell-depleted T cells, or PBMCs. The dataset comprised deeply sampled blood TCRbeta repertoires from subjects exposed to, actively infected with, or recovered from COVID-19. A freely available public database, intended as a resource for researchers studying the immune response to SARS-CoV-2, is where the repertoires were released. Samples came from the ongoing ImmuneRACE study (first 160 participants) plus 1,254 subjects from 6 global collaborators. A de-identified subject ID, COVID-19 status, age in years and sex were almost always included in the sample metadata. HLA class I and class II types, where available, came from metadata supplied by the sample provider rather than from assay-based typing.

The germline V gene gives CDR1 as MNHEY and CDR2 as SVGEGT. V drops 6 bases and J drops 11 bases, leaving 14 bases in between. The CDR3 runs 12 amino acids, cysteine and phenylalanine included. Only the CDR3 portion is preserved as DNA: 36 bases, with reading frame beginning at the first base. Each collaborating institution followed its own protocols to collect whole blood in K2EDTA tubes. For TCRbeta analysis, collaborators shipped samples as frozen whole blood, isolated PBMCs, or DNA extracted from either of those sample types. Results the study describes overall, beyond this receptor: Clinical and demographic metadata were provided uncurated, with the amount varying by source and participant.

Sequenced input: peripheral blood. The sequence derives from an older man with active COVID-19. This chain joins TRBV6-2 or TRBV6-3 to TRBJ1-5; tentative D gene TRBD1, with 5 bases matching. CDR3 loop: CASSPVGGAQHF. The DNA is TGTGCCAGCAGCCCCGTGGGAGGGGCCCAGCATTTT.